Listed below are T cell receptor beta chains from one sample, sequenced in a study of blood T cell repertoires in COVID-19. Sequenced by immunoSEQ multiplex PCR; TCRdb stores in-frame clones only, minus some. The sample consists of 250,000 to 350,000 clones, around nine tenths of them appearing once. Sequencing was done on a sample of peripheral blood. The receptors were sampled from a woman in her twenties or thirties with COVID-19, enrolled during active disease. The CDR3 runs from the conserved cysteine through the conserved F or W. Each record gives: clone size, V gene, D gene, J gene, CDR3 protein, CDR3 DNA. D genes are given only for firm matches. Rows give clone size only sometimes, using once, few, many, or a class for an expanded clone.

NA	TRBV5-1	TRBD1	TRBJ1-1	CASRNPQGGNTEAFF	TGCGCCAGCAGAAATCCACAGGGGGGGAACACTGAAGCTTTCTTT
NA	TRBV9	NA	TRBJ1-3	CASSAGASSGNTIYF	TGTGCCAGCAGCGCAGGGGCGAGCTCTGGAAACACCATATATTTT
few	TRBV4-1	NA	TRBJ2-7	CASSQDLFSTSKYF	TGCGCCAGCAGCCAAGATCTATTTTCCACGAGCAAGTACTTC
NA	TRBV18	TRBD1	TRBJ2-5	CASSPVFQTGGIETQYF	TGTGCCAGCTCACCCGTTTTCCAGACAGGGGGGATTGAGACCCAGTACTTC
NA	TRBV6-5	TRBD2	TRBJ2-7	CASSYGTSGRLDEQYF	TGTGCCAGCAGTTACGGGACTAGCGGGAGGCTGGACGAGCAGTACTTC
NA	TRBV2	NA	TRBJ2-7	CASGYGPPDTYEQYF	TGTGCCAGCGGGTACGGGCCCCCGGACACCTACGAGCAGTACTTC
NA	TRBV10-2	NA	TRBJ1-5	CATFPGGQPPIYSNQPQHF	TGCGCCACCTTTCCGGGCGGACAGCCGCCCATTTATAGCAATCAGCCCCAGCATTTT
NA	TRBV11-2	NA	TRBJ2-5	CASSLDLGLGETQYF	TGTGCCAGCAGCTTAGATCTGGGGCTAGGGGAGACCCAGTACTTC
once	TRBV4-2	NA	TRBJ2-1	CASSQETVLSSYNEQFF	TGTGCCAGCAGCCAAGAAACGGTTCTGAGCTCCTACAATGAGCAGTTCTTC
NA	TRBV6-2/TRBV6-3	TRBD2	TRBJ2-5	CASSYGLAGETQYF	TGTGCCAGCAGTTACGGACTAGCAGGGGAGACCCAGTACTTC
NA	TRBV29-1	TRBD1	TRBJ1-1	CSVEKGDRGHGEAFF	TGCAGCGTTGAAAAAGGGGACAGGGGGCATGGTGAAGCTTTCTTT
few	TRBV2	TRBD1	TRBJ1-2	CATPDRINYGYTF	TGTGCCACCCCGGACAGGATTAACTATGGCTACACCTTC
few	TRBV4-2	TRBD2	TRBJ2-7	CASSQPRTSGSYEQYF	TGTGCCAGCAGCCAACCCCGGACTAGCGGTTCCTACGAGCAGTACTTC
NA	TRBV27	NA	TRBJ1-5	CASSSDALSNQPQHF	TGTGCCAGCAGCTCAGATGCCCTCAGCAATCAGCCCCAGCATTTT
once	TRBV4-1	TRBD2	TRBJ2-2	CASSHPAIGLAGGELFF	TGCGCCAGCAGCCACCCCGCCATTGGACTAGCCGGCGGGGAGCTGTTTTTT
NA	TRBV6-5	NA	TRBJ1-1	CASSYGARVTEAFF	TGTGCCAGCAGTTATGGCGCCAGGGTCACTGAAGCTTTCTTT
NA	TRBV27	TRBD2	TRBJ2-1	CASKPSGLAGGYNEQFF	TGTGCCAGCAAGCCGTCGGGTCTAGCGGGAGGTTACAATGAGCAGTTCTTC
NA	TRBV6-2/TRBV6-3	NA	TRBJ1-6	CASSPVGAEDNSPLHF	TGTGCCAGCAGCCCTGTGGGGGCCGAGGATAATTCACCCCTCCACTTT
NA	TRBV9	TRBD1	TRBJ2-7	CASSARGDRDEQYF	TGTGCCAGCAGCGCGCGAGGGGACAGGGACGAGCAGTACTTC
NA	TRBV29-1	TRBD1	TRBJ1-3	CSAVLDRGNTIYF	TGCAGCGCCGTGCTGGACAGGGGAAACACCATATATTTT
NA	TRBV3-1/TRBV3-2	NA	TRBJ2-1	CASSYQGISYNEQFF	TGTGCCAGCAGCTACCAGGGCATCTCCTACAATGAGCAGTTCTTC
NA	TRBV28	NA	TRBJ1-1	CASSLANTEAFF	TGTGCCAGCAGTTTGGCCAACACTGAAGCTTTCTTT
NA	TRBV19	TRBD1	TRBJ1-1	CASSLTGSTEAFF	TGTGCCAGTAGTCTGACAGGGAGTACTGAAGCTTTCTTT
NA	TRBV15	NA	TRBJ1-1	CATSRVMNTEAFF	TGTGCCACCAGCAGAGTCATGAACACTGAAGCTTTCTTT
NA	TRBV5-1	NA	TRBJ1-6	CASSVSDNSPLHF	TGCGCCAGCAGCGTAAGCGATAATTCACCCCTCCACTTT
NA	TRBV6-6	TRBD1	TRBJ2-7	CASQKGQGIYEQYF	TGTGCCAGTCAAAAGGGACAGGGGATCTACGAGCAGTACTTC
NA	TRBV5-1	TRBD2	TRBJ2-5	CASSLRTSGAQETQYF	TGCGCCAGCAGCCTTCGGACTAGCGGGGCTCAAGAGACCCAGTACTTC
NA	TRBV3-1/TRBV3-2	NA	TRBJ2-1	CASSQRSRGFDQFF	TGTGCCAGCAGCCAACGTTCTAGAGGATTTGATCAGTTCTTC
NA	TRBV7-3	TRBD2	TRBJ2-1	CASSLTFSGRGLNNEQFF	TGTGCCAGCAGCTTAACGTTTAGCGGGAGGGGATTAAACAATGAGCAGTTCTTC
once	TRBV13	NA	TRBJ2-7	CASSRGQLYEQYF	TGTGCCAGCAGCCGGGGACAACTCTACGAGCAGTACTTC
NA	TRBV12-3/TRBV12-4	NA	TRBJ1-6	CASSLVADSPLHF	TGTGCCAGCAGTTTAGTGGCGGATTCACCCCTCCACTTT
NA	TRBV10-3	TRBD1	TRBJ1-2	CAIRETGQTNYGYTF	TGTGCCATCAGGGAGACAGGGCAGACTAACTATGGCTACACCTTC
NA	TRBV5-8	TRBD1	TRBJ2-5	CASSSPDRGLGGETQYF	TGTGCCAGCAGCTCCCCCGACAGGGGCCTAGGGGGAGAGACCCAGTACTTC
NA	TRBV11-2	TRBD2	TRBJ2-2	CASRREVGIAGELFF	TGTGCCAGCCGGCGGGAGGTCGGCATCGCCGGGGAGCTGTTTTTT
NA	TRBV24-1	NA	TRBJ1-1	CATSDLETDEAFF	TGTGCCACCAGTGATTTGGAGACAGATGAAGCTTTCTTT
NA	TRBV7-9	TRBD1	TRBJ2-2	CASSLAKAGGNTGELFF	TGTGCCAGCAGCTTAGCCAAGGCAGGGGGGAACACCGGGGAGCTGTTTTTT
few	TRBV5-1	TRBD2	TRBJ2-7	CASSSASGRVEQYF	TGCGCCAGCAGCTCCGCTAGCGGGAGGGTCGAGCAGTACTTC
NA	TRBV11-2	TRBD1	TRBJ1-3	CASSPDRGYNTIYF	TGTGCCAGCAGCCCTGACAGGGGATACAACACCATATATTTT
few	TRBV10-2	TRBD1	TRBJ1-1	CASSRDRVAYTEAFF	TGCGCCAGCAGCCGGGACAGGGTTGCCTACACTGAAGCTTTCTTT
NA	TRBV6-2/TRBV6-3	NA	TRBJ2-2	CASSAANTGELFF	TGTGCCAGCAGTGCAGCGAACACCGGGGAGCTGTTTTTT
NA	TRBV21-1	NA	TRBJ1-5	CASSTREGALYSNQPQHF	TGTGCCAGCAGCACTAGAGAAGGGGCGCTCTATAGCAATCAGCCCCAGCATTTT
NA	TRBV6-5	TRBD1	TRBJ1-2	CASSPSEGQGYGYTF	TGTGCCAGCAGTCCCTCGGAGGGACAGGGCTATGGCTACACCTTC
NA	TRBV24-1	NA	TRBJ2-5	CATSQGPQETQYF	TGTGCCACCAGTCAGGGGCCCCAAGAGACCCAGTACTTC
NA	TRBV28	TRBD1	TRBJ2-7	CASSLGQGIHEQYF	TGTGCCAGCAGTCTGGGACAGGGTATTCACGAGCAGTACTTC
NA	TRBV6-1	TRBD2	TRBJ2-5	CASSDRASGSTGTQYF	TGTGCCAGCAGTGACCGGGCTAGCGGTTCCACGGGGACCCAGTACTTC
NA	TRBV7-8	NA	TRBJ1-1	CASSLWAQGLNTEAFF	TGTGCCAGCAGCTTATGGGCGCAGGGTTTGAACACTGAAGCTTTCTTT
NA	TRBV20-1	NA	TRBJ1-4	CSASMPQGLNEKLFF	TGCAGTGCTAGTATGCCACAGGGTTTAAATGAAAAACTGTTTTTT
NA	TRBV7-9	NA	TRBJ2-7	CASSLSGGSMNYEQYF	TGTGCCAGCAGCTTAAGTGGGGGCTCCATGAACTACGAGCAGTACTTC
NA	TRBV12-2	NA	TRBJ2-7	CASRPRGVDEQYF	TGTGCAAGTCGCCCTCGGGGGGTCGACGAGCAGTACTTC
NA	TRBV3-1/TRBV3-2	NA	TRBJ2-7	CASSRRDYEQYF	TGTGCCAGCAGCCGCCGGGACTACGAGCAGTACTTC
NA	TRBV11-3	NA	TRBJ2-7	CASSLWGSSYEQYF	TGTGCCAGCAGCCTATGGGGCAGTTCCTACGAGCAGTACTTC
NA	TRBV7-8	TRBD2	TRBJ2-1	CASSTPTSGESYNEQFF	TGTGCCAGCAGCACCCCGACTAGCGGGGAGTCCTACAATGAGCAGTTCTTC
few	TRBV6-4	NA	TRBJ2-1	CASRSSGDPYNEQFF	TGTGCCAGCCGAAGTAGCGGAGACCCTTACAATGAGCAGTTCTTC
few	TRBV5-1	NA	TRBJ1-1	CASSLTGKVTEAFF	TGCGCCAGCAGCTTAACAGGGAAGGTCACTGAAGCTTTCTTT
NA	TRBV2	TRBD1	TRBJ2-1	CASRFRQGAYNEQFF	TGTGCCAGCAGGTTTCGACAGGGGGCTTACAATGAGCAGTTCTTC
NA	TRBV2	TRBD1	TRBJ1-3	CASRQGPGNTIYF	TGTGCCAGTAGACAGGGACCGGGAAACACCATATATTTT
NA	TRBV27	NA	TRBJ2-2	CASSPTNTGELFF	TGTGCCAGCAGTCCCACGAACACCGGGGAGCTGTTTTTT
NA	TRBV2	TRBD1	TRBJ1-2	CASSYQNRGSYGYTF	TGTGCCAGCAGTTACCAGAACAGGGGAAGCTATGGCTACACCTTC
NA	TRBV10-3	TRBD1	TRBJ2-1	CAISETGDNEQFF	TGTGCCATCAGTGAGACAGGGGACAATGAGCAGTTCTTC
NA	TRBV19	NA	TRBJ1-6	CASSERTVYSYNSPLHF	TGTGCCAGTAGTGAGCGGACAGTCTACTCCTATAATTCACCCCTCCACTTT